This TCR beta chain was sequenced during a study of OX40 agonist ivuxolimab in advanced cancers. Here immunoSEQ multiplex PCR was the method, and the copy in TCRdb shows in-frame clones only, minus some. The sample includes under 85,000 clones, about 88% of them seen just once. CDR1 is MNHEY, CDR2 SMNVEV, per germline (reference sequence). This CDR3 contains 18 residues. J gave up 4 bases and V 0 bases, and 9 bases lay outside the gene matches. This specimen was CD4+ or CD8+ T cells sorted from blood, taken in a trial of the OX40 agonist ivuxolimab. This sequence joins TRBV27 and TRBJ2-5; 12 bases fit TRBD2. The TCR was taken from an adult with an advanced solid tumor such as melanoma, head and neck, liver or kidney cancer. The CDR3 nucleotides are TGTGCCAGCAGTTTATCGAATCCGACTAGCGGGAGTAGAGAGACCCAGTACTTC. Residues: CASSLSNPTSGSRETQYF.